The entry that follows covers one TCR beta chain sequence. Its antigen is unidentified. TCRdb reprocessed the 5' RACE reads and stores each CDR3 protein as one record, lacking DNA. The table gives fewer than 350,000 distinct CDR3 sequences; the top ten clones make up approximately 2% of it. The source of the sample is a study of monozygotic twins with inflammatory bowel disease. Regarding the study as a whole: Fewer shared clonotypes with others were found in IBD patients than in healthy twins, especially with disease activity.

The germline V gene encodes CDR1 DFQATT and CDR2 SNEGSKA (reference sequence). The CDR3 covers 16 residues. V gene TRBV20-1 combines with J gene TRBJ2-3; TCRdb gives TRBD1 as the D gene, but with no DNA this cannot be confirmed. The receptor comes from a human donor with ulcerative colitis or Crohn's disease, or a healthy co-twin of an affected twin (not recorded which). Sequencing was done on a sample of blood. CDR3 residues: CSASPPAWGQTDTQYF.